This T cell receptor beta chain derives from a study of OX40 agonist ivuxolimab in advanced cancers. Libraries were prepared by immunoSEQ multiplex PCR; TCRdb keeps only in-frame clonotypes and omits some of them. The sample has some 69,000 clones; roughly 89% are singletons. The timepoints at which blood was sampled were baseline, cycle 4 day 1, and cycle 7 day 1. The sample was CD4+ or CD8+ T cells sorted from blood, taken in a trial of the OX40 agonist ivuxolimab. The source of this sequence is an adult with an advanced solid tumor such as melanoma, head and neck, liver or kidney cancer.

The CDR3 sequence is CASSGGTDTQYF. The CDR3 nucleotides read TGTGCCAGCAGCGGGGGGACAGATACGCAGTATTTT. The gene calls are TRBV28 and TRBJ2-3; 7 bases match TRBD2. After removal of 6 bases from V and 3 bases from J, the junction contained 0 bases not matched to a gene. This CDR3 is 12 amino acids long. Germline assignment: CDR1 MDHEN and CDR2 SYDVKM.